These 3 T cell receptor beta chains came from one sample sequenced in a study of PD-1 blockade in classical Hodgkin lymphoma. Sequencing was performed with immunoSEQ multiplex PCR; in TCRdb, only in-frame clones are kept and a portion is missing. The data show more than 15,000 clones, about 90% seen once. The time point is: newly diagnosed, previously untreated cHL patient sample. Thawed PBMCs were the source of CD4+ T cells, purified by magnetic negative selection. Sequencing was performed on CD4+ T cells from blood. All receptors come from a human donor with classical Hodgkin lymphoma.

The J gene is TRBJ2-7, the V gene TRBV28; the D gene could be TRBD1 or TRBD2 (5 bases each). CDR3 length: 16 amino acids. CDR1 is MDHEN, CDR2 SYDVKM, per germline. Trimming removed 6 bases at V and 0 bases at J, with 18 bases between. CDR3 DNA: TGTGCCAGCAGCCGACCCCTGAGGGGATACTCCTACGAGCAGTACTTC. Residues: CASSRPLRGYSYEQYF.

This chain connects TRBV5-4 to TRBJ2-5, with TRBD2 matching 11 bases. Trimming took 1 base from V and 2 from J; bases not matched to a gene: 1. Germline CDR1 reads SGHNT; CDR2 reads YYREEE (reference sequence). The CDR3 is made up of 15 amino acids. CDR3: CASSLRTSGQETQYF. The CDR3 region has the DNA TGTGCCAGCAGCTTGCGGACTAGCGGGCAAGAGACCCAGTACTTC.

The rearrangement uses TRBV29-1 and TRBJ2-5; TRBD1 aligns across 8 bases. V lost 5 bases to trimming and J lost 4 bases; unmatched junction nucleotides: 3. CDR1 SQVTM and CDR2 ANQGSEA come from the germline V gene. CDR3 length: 12 amino acids. The CDR3 is CSVTTGGETQYF. The CDR3 region has the DNA TGCAGCGTTACAACAGGGGGAGAGACCCAGTACTTC.